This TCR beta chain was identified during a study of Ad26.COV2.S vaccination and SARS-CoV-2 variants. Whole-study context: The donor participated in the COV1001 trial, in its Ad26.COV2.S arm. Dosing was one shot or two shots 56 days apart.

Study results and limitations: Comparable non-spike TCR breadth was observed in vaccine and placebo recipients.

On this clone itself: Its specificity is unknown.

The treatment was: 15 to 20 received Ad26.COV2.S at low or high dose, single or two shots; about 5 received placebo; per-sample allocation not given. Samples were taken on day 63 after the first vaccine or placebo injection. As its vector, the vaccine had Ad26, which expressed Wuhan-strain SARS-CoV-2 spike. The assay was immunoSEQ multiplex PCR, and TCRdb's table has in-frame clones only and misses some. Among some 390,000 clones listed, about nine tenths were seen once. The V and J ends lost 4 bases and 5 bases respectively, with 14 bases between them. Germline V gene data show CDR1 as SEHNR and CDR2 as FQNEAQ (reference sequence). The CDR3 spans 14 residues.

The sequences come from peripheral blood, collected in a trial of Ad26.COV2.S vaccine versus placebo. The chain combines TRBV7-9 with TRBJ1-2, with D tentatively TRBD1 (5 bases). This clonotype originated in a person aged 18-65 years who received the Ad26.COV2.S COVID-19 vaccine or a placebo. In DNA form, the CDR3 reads TGTGCCAGCAGCTCGGGCCAGGGCCAATATGGCTACACCTTC. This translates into CASSSGQGQYGYTF.